The sequence of this T cell receptor (beta chain) was determined in a study of HIV-infected patients and healthy controls. Study-wide results and limits: Compared with healthy controls, HIV-infected patients showed less CDR3 sharing between individuals. Study cohorts differed slightly in age and sex, but this did not explain diversity differences.

Reverse transcription used 450 to 650 ng RNA and constant-region primers for alpha and beta. Each of the alpha and beta chains got its own library through chain-specific third strand synthesis with indices. TCRdb called the 5' RACE reads again in MiXCR, with one record for every CDR3 protein. The sample yields 9,500 to 15,000 distinct CDR3 sequences, 8% to 9.5% seen once. Whole blood was used without fractionation, so all unsorted peripheral T cells were included. Enrolled donors were untreated HIV-infected adults about to begin antiretroviral therapy. This clonotype was observed at least ten times. Antigen: not known. Germline V lookup: CDR1 MNHNS, CDR2 SASEGT. The CDR3 is made up of 12 amino acids. With 6 bases removed from V and 3 bases from J, the gap between germline ends came to 9 bases.

The specimen was blood, collected before antiretroviral therapy. The chain recombines TRBV6-1 with TRBJ2-7, with D tentatively TRBD1 or TRBD2 (5 bases each). This receptor was identified in an adult with HIV infection. The donor label of this sample is uncertain. CDR3 loop: CASRGVSYEQYF. The CDR3 DNA sequence: TGTGCCAGCAGGGGGGTGAGCTACGAGCAGTACTTC.